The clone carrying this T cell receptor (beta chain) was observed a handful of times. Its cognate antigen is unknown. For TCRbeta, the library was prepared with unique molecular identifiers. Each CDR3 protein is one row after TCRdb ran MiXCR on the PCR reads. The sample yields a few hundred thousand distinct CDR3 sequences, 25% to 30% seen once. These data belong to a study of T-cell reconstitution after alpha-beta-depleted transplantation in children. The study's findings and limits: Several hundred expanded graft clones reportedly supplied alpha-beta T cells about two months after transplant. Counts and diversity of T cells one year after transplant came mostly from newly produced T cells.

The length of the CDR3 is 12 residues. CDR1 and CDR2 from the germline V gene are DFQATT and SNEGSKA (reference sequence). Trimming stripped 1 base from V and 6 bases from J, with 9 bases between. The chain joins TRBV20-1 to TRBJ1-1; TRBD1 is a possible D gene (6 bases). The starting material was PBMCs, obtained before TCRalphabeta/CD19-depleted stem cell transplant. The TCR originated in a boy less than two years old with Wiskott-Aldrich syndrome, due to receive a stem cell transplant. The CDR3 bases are TGCAGTGCTAGAGTTGCAGGGGCTGAAGCTTTCTTT. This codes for CSARVAGAEAFF.